Listed below are T cell receptor beta chains from one sample, sequenced in a study of type 1 and type 2 diabetes patients. A single record per CDR3 protein comes from TCRdb applying MiXCR to the multiplex PCR reads. The table lists some 250,000 distinct CDR3 sequences, around 47% of them singletons. Sequenced material: peripheral blood mononuclear cells (PBMCs). The receptors here all came from a young man with type 2 diabetes. The CDR3 runs from the conserved cysteine through the conserved F or W. A D gene is named only where the DNA matches it firmly. For some rows the clone size is stated as once, few or many, or as a class when expanded; others skip it.

D gene,J gene,V gene,clone size,CDR3 DNA,CDR3 protein
.,TRBJ2-7,TRBV29-1,few,TGCAGCGTTGTGTCATTGATAGATACCCAAGCCTACGAGCAGTACTTC,CSVVSLIDTQAYEQYF
.,TRBJ1-5,TRBV2,many,TGTGCCAGCAGGGACTATAGCAATCAGCCCCAGCATTTT,CASRDYSNQPQHF
TRBD1,TRBJ1-2,TRBV7-2,.,TGTGCCAGCAGTGAATCTGTCAGGGGGCGATTTGGGGATGGCTACACCTTC,CASSESVRGRFGDGYTF
TRBD1,TRBJ2-3,TRBV19,.,TGTGCCAGTAGTAGGGACAGGGTAGCAGATACGCAGTATTTT,CASSRDRVADTQYF
TRBD2,TRBJ2-3,TRBV29-1,.,TGCAGCGTTGAAGGGAATGTCCAGCGGGAGATAGATACGCAGTATTTT,CSVEGNVQREIDTQYF
.,TRBJ2-1,TRBV27,few,TGTGCCATCAGTGAGCCGGGGGGCGCAGGGAATGAGCAGTTCTTC,CAISEPGGAGNEQFF
TRBD1,TRBJ2-7,TRBV12-5,.,TGTGCTAGTGCGGGACAGGGTATCTACGAGCAGTACTTC,CASAGQGIYEQYF
.,TRBJ2-3,TRBV12-3/TRBV12-4,.,TGTGCCAGCAGTTCCAGGATCACAGATACGCAGTATTTT,CASSSRITDTQYF
.,TRBJ1-2,TRBV20-1,few,TGCAGTGCTGCCACAGGGAACTATGGCTACACCTTC,CSAATGNYGYTF
.,TRBJ1-1,TRBV6-5,.,TGTGCCAGCAGTTTATACGACACCGGCGCTGAAGCTTTCTTT,CASSLYDTGAEAFF
.,TRBJ1-1,TRBV12-3/TRBV12-4,few,TGTGCCAGCAGCCAATATTCTGGGACTGAAGCTTTCTTT,CASSQYSGTEAFF
TRBD2,TRBJ2-5,TRBV2,many,TGTGCCAGCCGGGCTAGCGGGGGGTTTAAAGAGACCCAGTACTTC,CASRASGGFKETQYF
TRBD2,TRBJ2-3,TRBV29-1,.,TGCAGCGTTGAGGGTACTCGCGGGAGGGCCGAAGATACGCAGTATTTT,CSVEGTRGRAEDTQYF
.,TRBJ2-5,TRBV10-1,.,TGCGCCAGCAGTAGTTCCGGGCAGGAACGAGAGACCCAGTACTTC,CASSSSGQERETQYF
.,TRBJ2-3,TRBV7-2,.,TGTGCCAGTGGTACAGACGACAGCACAGATACGCAGTATTTT,CASGTDDSTDTQYF
.,TRBJ2-1,TRBV29-1,.,TGCAGCGGACTGACAGGTACGAATGAGCAGTTCTTC,CSGLTGTNEQFF
TRBD1,TRBJ2-7,TRBV18,.,TGTGCCAGCGCAAGCCGGGACAGGGTTGACTACGAGCAGTACTTC,CASASRDRVDYEQYF
TRBD1,TRBJ2-2,TRBV10-1,.,TGCGCCAGCAGTGAGTCGGATGACAGGGGAAATACCGGGGAGCTGTTTTTT,CASSESDDRGNTGELFF
TRBD1,TRBJ2-7,TRBV2,.,TGTGCCAGCAGAAAGACAGGGAGCTCCTACGAGCAGTACTTC,CASRKTGSSYEQYF
.,TRBJ2-3,TRBV24-1,few,TGTGCCACCAGTGATAGATCAGAACAGATCACAGATACGCAGTATTTT,CATSDRSEQITDTQYF
TRBD1,TRBJ1-1,TRBV7-6,.,TGTGCCAGCAGCTTAGCCCGACAGGGGCACACTGAAGCTTTCTTT,CASSLARQGHTEAFF
TRBD1,TRBJ2-5,TRBV7-2,.,TGTGCCAGCAGCTTAGCACCCTCGGACAGGGAAACCCAGTACTTC,CASSLAPSDRETQYF
.,TRBJ1-1,TRBV7-3,few,TGTGCCAGCAGTTTATCGCAAAGGACTGAAGCTTTCTTT,CASSLSQRTEAFF
TRBD1,TRBJ1-2,TRBV19,few,TGTGCCGCCCAACAGGGGTATGGCTACACCTTC,CAAQQGYGYTF
.,TRBJ2-6,TRBV3-1,.,TGTGCCAGCAGCCCCGAATCTGGGGCCAACGTCCTGACTTTC,CASSPESGANVLTF
.,TRBJ2-1,TRBV10-1,.,TGTGCCAGCAGCCCTGGTCAGCGCAATGAGCAGTTCTTC,CASSPGQRNEQFF
.,TRBJ2-7,TRBV19,many,TGTGCCAGTAGCTGGGGCTACGAGCAGTACTTC,CASSWGYEQYF
.,TRBJ1-2,TRBV14,.,TGTGCCAGCAGCCATAAGAACTTTGGAATCTATGGCTACACCTTC,CASSHKNFGIYGYTF
TRBD1,TRBJ2-7,TRBV15,.,TGTGCCACCAGCAGAGGACAGGGGGACTACAAGCAGTACTTC,CATSRGQGDYKQYF
TRBD2,TRBJ2-2,TRBV5-1,.,TGCGCCAGCAGCTTCGCGGGAGGGAACACCGGGGAGCTGTTTTTT,CASSFAGGNTGELFF
TRBD1,TRBJ1-2,TRBV7-6,.,TGTGCCAGCAGCTTGGGACAGGAAAATGGCTACACCTTC,CASSLGQENGYTF
TRBD1,TRBJ1-1,TRBV25-1,.,TGTGCCAGTATGGGACAGAGCTTGAACACTGAAGCTTTCTTT,CASMGQSLNTEAFF
.,TRBJ1-1,TRBV6-5,.,TGTGCCAGCAGTTACTCGGACGGCGAGGGCACTGAAGCTTTCTTT,CASSYSDGEGTEAFF
.,TRBJ2-7,TRBV7-7,few,TGTGCTAGCAGCTTGCGGGCTTATATCTCCTACGAGCAGTACTTC,CASSLRAYISYEQYF
TRBD1,TRBJ2-5,TRBV2,few,TGTGCCAGCAGGGAGGACAGGCTTGGTGAGACCCAGTACTTC,CASREDRLGETQYF
TRBD2,TRBJ2-5,TRBV27,.,TGTGCCAGCAGCGGCGGGGGGATCCAGGAGACCCAGTACTTC,CASSGGGIQETQYF
.,TRBJ1-6,TRBV19,.,TGTGCCTGGAGTGTGGGGGGGCTGGCCATATCACTATGGACACCCCTCCACTTT,CAWSVGGLAISLWTPLHF
.,TRBJ2-7,TRBV6-6,few,TGTGCCAGCAGTGAATTTATTTCGGTCCACGAGCAGTACTTC,CASSEFISVHEQYF
.,TRBJ2-2,TRBV7-3,.,TGTGCCACCAGTGATTTGAGCGTACGGGGGACCGGGGAGCTGTTTTTT,CATSDLSVRGTGELFF
TRBD1,TRBJ2-5,TRBV29-1,.,TGCAGCGTTGGGGGCGAGGGACAGTGGGAAGAGACCCAGTACTTC,CSVGGEGQWEETQYF
TRBD1,TRBJ1-1,TRBV6-1,.,TGCGCCAGCCAAAGGACAGGGTCTGAAGCTTTCTTT,CASQRTGSEAFF
TRBD1,TRBJ2-2,TRBV10-1,few,TGCGCCAGCAGTGACCACCCCCAGACAGGGAAGGTTCCCGGGGAGCTGTTTTTT,CASSDHPQTGKVPGELFF
.,TRBJ1-4,TRBV6-5,.,TGTACCAGCAGTTTCCGGGGGGATTTAACTAATGAAAAACTGTTTTTT,CTSSFRGDLTNEKLFF
.,TRBJ2-1,TRBV7-8,.,TGTGCCAGCAGCGCTAGCTCTTCCTACAATGAGCAGTTCTTC,CASSASSSYNEQFF
.,TRBJ1-2,TRBV29-1,few,TGCAGCGTTGAAGTAGGGGCTATAGCTAACTATGGCTACACCTTC,CSVEVGAIANYGYTF
.,TRBJ2-2,TRBV18,.,TGTGCCAGCTCACCACTGCAGGGCGGGGAGCTGTTTTTT,CASSPLQGGELFF
.,TRBJ2-2,TRBV30,.,TGTGCCTGGACCTCAAAGCGATATGGGGACACCGGGGAGCTGTTTTTT,CAWTSKRYGDTGELFF
.,TRBJ1-1,TRBV7-9,few,TGTGCCAGCAGCTTAGTCTTGAACACTGAAGCTTTCTTT,CASSLVLNTEAFF
TRBD1,TRBJ2-7,TRBV5-1,.,TGCGCCAGCAGCCCAGACAGGGTCTCCTACGAGCAGTACTTC,CASSPDRVSYEQYF
.,TRBJ1-1,TRBV7-6,few,TGTGCCAGCAGCTTAAGGGGGTTAGGAGTGAACACTGAAGCTTTCTTT,CASSLRGLGVNTEAFF
.,TRBJ1-6,TRBV19,once,TGTGCCAGTAGTGGGACGTCGAGTAATTCACCCCTCCACTTT,CASSGTSSNSPLHF